This TCR beta chain was observed in a study of shared clonotypes between healthy human individuals. General observations from the study: Memory subsets generally showed smaller estimated richness than naive subsets did.

Some clones are missing from TCRdb's copy, which holds only in-frame ones; the method was immunoSEQ multiplex PCR. The table records about 1 million clones, about 77% of them present only once. CDR1 and CDR2 (germline): SGHTA, FQGNSA. This CDR3 contains 16 residues. J lost 4 bases, V lost 8 bases, and 10 bases had no gene match. About this clone itself: Its antigen is unknown.

Only Caucasian adults living in Nashville, Tennessee served as donors. The receptor comes from a man younger than 35 in good health. The chain joins TRBV7-2 to TRBJ2-1, with 11 bases lining up with TRBD1. Sample: memory CD4+ T cells sorted from blood. Subset: CD45RA-negative fraction. The DNA of the CDR3 is TGTGCCAGCGGACCTTTCGGGACAGGGGGTTACAATGAGCAGTTCTTC. The encoded protein is CASGPFGTGGYNEQFF.